The rows below give T cell receptor beta chains drawn from one sample of a study of blood T cell repertoires in COVID-19. TCRdb's table, derived via immunoSEQ multiplex PCR, lists solely in-frame clones and lacks some. The sample shows roughly 100,000 clones, around nine tenths of them seen only once. Material: peripheral blood. The receptor source for this set is a human donor in a cohort sampled during active COVID-19. The CDR3 runs from the conserved cysteine through the conserved F or W. D genes are given only for firm matches. Expanded clones are given a class, and other clones once, few, many or no size at all.

clone size: -
D gene: -
J gene: TRBJ2-1
V gene: TRBV5-1
CDR3 DNA: TGCGCCAGCAGCTCCCGGGACAATTACAATGAGCAGTTCTTC
CDR3 protein: CASSSRDNYNEQFF

clone size: -
D gene: -
J gene: TRBJ2-7
V gene: TRBV11-2
CDR3 DNA: TGTGCCAGCAGCTCCGCGGGGCCCTACGAGCAGTACTTC
CDR3 protein: CASSSAGPYEQYF

clone size: -
D gene: -
J gene: TRBJ1-4
V gene: TRBV6-5
CDR3 DNA: TGTGCCAGCAGCAGAGAAATCAGAGGGAAGGAAAAACTGTTTTTT
CDR3 protein: CASSREIRGKEKLFF

clone size: -
D gene: TRBD2
J gene: TRBJ2-5
V gene: TRBV4-3
CDR3 DNA: TGCGCCAGCAGCCAAGAAGCTAGCGGGAGGCCATGGGGGACCCAGTACTTC
CDR3 protein: CASSQEASGRPWGTQYF

clone size: -
D gene: -
J gene: TRBJ2-2
V gene: TRBV5-1
CDR3 DNA: TGCGCCAGCAGCTTGGGCGGGGTTCCGGGCACCGGGGAGCTGTTTTTT
CDR3 protein: CASSLGGVPGTGELFF

clone size: -
D gene: -
J gene: TRBJ1-1
V gene: TRBV6-1
CDR3 DNA: TGTGCCAGCAGTGATGAGGCCAGGGGCACCACTGAAGCTTTCTTT
CDR3 protein: CASSDEARGTTEAFF

clone size: -
D gene: -
J gene: TRBJ1-1
V gene: TRBV21-1
CDR3 DNA: TGTGCCAGCAGCCCCCGGGCCCTGTTCAATCCGGGAGAAGCTTTCTTT
CDR3 protein: CASSPRALFNPGEAFF

clone size: once
D gene: TRBD1
J gene: TRBJ2-1
V gene: TRBV6-5
CDR3 DNA: TGTGCCAGCAGTTACTCGAGGGGACAGCCGATCCATGAGCAGTTCTTC
CDR3 protein: CASSYSRGQPIHEQFF

clone size: -
D gene: TRBD1
J gene: TRBJ1-2
V gene: TRBV6-6
CDR3 DNA: TGTGCCAGCAGTTACCCGGACAGGGGGCCGACGGGCTACACCTTC
CDR3 protein: CASSYPDRGPTGYTF

clone size: -
D gene: -
J gene: TRBJ2-3
V gene: TRBV30
CDR3 DNA: TGTGCCTGGAGTGTAGAGGCCACAGATACGCAGTATTTT
CDR3 protein: CAWSVEATDTQYF

clone size: -
D gene: -
J gene: TRBJ1-5
V gene: TRBV12-5
CDR3 DNA: TGTGCTAGTGGGAGGTGGGAGCCCCAGCATTTT
CDR3 protein: CASGRWEPQHF

clone size: -
D gene: TRBD1
J gene: TRBJ1-5
V gene: TRBV4-2
CDR3 DNA: TGTGCCAGCAGCCTCCATGGACAGGGCAATCAGCCCCAGCATTTT
CDR3 protein: CASSLHGQGNQPQHF

clone size: -
D gene: -
J gene: TRBJ1-5
V gene: TRBV5-4
CDR3 DNA: TGTGCCAGCAGCTTGGGGATGGGCCAGCCCCAGCATTTT
CDR3 protein: CASSLGMGQPQHF

clone size: -
D gene: TRBD1
J gene: TRBJ1-5
V gene: TRBV4-1
CDR3 DNA: TGCGCCAGCAGCCAAGTCCCGGACAGGGCAGGACAGCCCCAGCATTTT
CDR3 protein: CASSQVPDRAGQPQHF

clone size: -
D gene: TRBD1
J gene: TRBJ1-2
V gene: TRBV5-4
CDR3 DNA: TGTGCCAGCAGCGGCGGTGACAGGGCCTATGGCTACACCTTC
CDR3 protein: CASSGGDRAYGYTF

clone size: -
D gene: TRBD1
J gene: TRBJ1-6
V gene: TRBV28
CDR3 DNA: TGTGCCAGCAGTTCTAGGGGGCTAGCCCTCCACTTT
CDR3 protein: CASSSRGLALHF